The next 17 T cell receptor beta chains were all read from a single sample in a study of cytomegalovirus exposure and HLA in healthy donors. The PCR employed 60 Vbeta primers together with 13 Jbeta primers. The repertoire was sequenced with immunoSEQ multiplex PCR; TCRdb's copy has only in-frame clones and lacks some. The data show under 85,000 clones, with 60% to 85% seen just once and over 2.5% held by the top ten. Specimen: PBMCs. The source of these receptors is a man aged 18 to 30 in good health and CMV-seronegative.

This clone was observed a single time. This chain's CDR3 is CASRSAGGAYNEQFF. CDR3 DNA sequence: TGTGCCAGCAGGTCAGCGGGGGGGGCCTACAATGAGCAGTTCTTC. This chain connects TRBV2 to TRBJ2-1, with TRBD2 matching over 10 bases. Germline V CDR1 and CDR2: SNHLY, FYNNEI. CDR3 size: 15 residues. Trimming took 6 bases from V and 2 from J; bases not matched to a gene: 4.

This rearrangement joins TRBV29-1 to TRBJ2-5, with D unresolved. Germline loops: CDR1 SQVTM, CDR2 ANQGSEA. The CDR3 consists of 13 residues. Trimming cost V 3 bases and J 2 bases, with 10 bases left between them. This CDR3 is CSVEGIGQETQYF. For the CDR3, the DNA is TGCAGCGTTGAGGGTATCGGGCAAGAGACCCAGTACTTC.

V gene TRBV5-1 combines with J gene TRBJ1-1; D may be TRBD1 (6 bases). The CDR3 consists of 15 residues. Between the trimmed V and J ends, which lost 0 bases and 3 bases, there was a span of 12 bases. Germline CDR1 reads SGHRS; CDR2 reads YFSETQ. DNA of the CDR3: TGCGCCAGCAGCTTGGACAGGGTCTGGGACACTGAAGCTTTCTTT. It is translated as CASSLDRVWDTEAFF.

This clone was seen more than once but under ten times. The genes are TRBV15 and TRBJ1-5; a possible D gene is TRBD1 (5 bases). Germline V gene data show CDR1 as LNHNV and CDR2 as YYDKDF (reference sequence). Trimming cost V 3 bases and J 2 bases, with 17 bases left between them. There are 17 residues in the CDR3. CDR3 region: CATSSLREGPGNQPQHF. CDR3 sequence (DNA): TGTGCCACCAGCAGTCTCCGGGAGGGACCGGGCAATCAGCCCCAGCATTTT.

The chain employs TRBV4-3 and TRBJ2-1; 9 bases line up with TRBD1. V lost 4 bases to trimming and J lost 9 bases; unmatched junction nucleotides: 4. Germline-derived CDR1 and CDR2 are LGHNA and YSLEER. The CDR3 totals 13 residues. CDR3 sequence: CASSPQGAGEQFF. The CDR3 DNA reads as TGCGCCAGCAGCCCACAGGGGGCAGGTGAGCAGTTCTTC.

This chain links TRBV6-1 with TRBJ1-3; weak D call: TRBD1 (6 bases). CDR1 and CDR2 from the germline V gene are MNHNS and SASEGT. The CDR3 totals 18 residues. The V gene lost 4 bases and the J gene lost 1 base, with 20 bases spanning the gap. CDR3 in amino acids: CASSAFPGQTPSGNTIYF. CDR3 bases: TGTGCCAGCAGTGCTTTCCCCGGACAGACACCTTCTGGAAACACCATATATTTT.

This clone was seen more than once but under ten times. The V and J genes are TRBV2 and TRBJ1-6; unclear D gene. The V gene's germline CDR1 is SNHLY and CDR2 FYNNEI. The CDR3 runs 13 residues. V was pared by 7 bases and J by 6 bases, with 10 bases between. CDR3 nucleotide sequence: TGTGCCAGCAATCGGGAAAGTAATTCACCCCTCCACTTT. Its translation is CASNRESNSPLHF.

The rearrangement joins TRBV27 to TRBJ2-7, with D possibly being TRBD1 (6 bases). Germline V lookup: CDR1 MNHEY, CDR2 SMNVEV (reference sequence). CDR3 size: 14 residues. V was trimmed by 5 bases and J by 3 bases, leaving 14 bases between them. CDR3 amino acids: CASSLKGQNYEQYF. DNA for the CDR3: TGTGCCAGCAGTCTAAAAGGACAGAACTACGAGCAGTACTTC.

CDR3 region: CASSYSVAGGGETQYF. CDR3 coding DNA: TGTGCCAGCAGTTACTCGGTAGCGGGGGGTGGGGAGACCCAGTACTTC. The chain has TRBV6-5 and TRBJ2-5; 10 nucleotides align to TRBD2. Germline values: CDR1 MNHEY, CDR2 SVGAGI. The CDR3 loop spans 16 amino acids. The junction had 6 bases not matched to a gene; V was cut back by 0 bases and J by 5 bases.

This chain connects TRBV5-4 to TRBJ2-2, with D possibly TRBD2 on 6 matching bases. This CDR3 contains 15 residues. Trimming removed 4 bases at V and 1 base at J, with 11 bases between. Germline values: CDR1 SGHNT, CDR2 YYREEE (reference sequence). CDR3 region: CASSPGGVNTGELFF. CDR3 DNA sequence: TGTGCCAGCAGCCCAGGCGGGGTGAACACCGGGGAGCTGTTTTTT. The full variable domain, its missing parts supplied by reference TRBV5-4 and TRBJ2-2, is ETGVTQSPTHLIKTRGQQVTLRCSSQSGHNTVSWYQQALGQGPQFIFQYYREEENGRGNFPPRFSGLQFPNYSSELNVNALELDDSALYLCASSPGGVNTGELFFGEGSRLTVL.

The chain is built from TRBV7-2 and TRBJ1-1; a possible D gene is TRBD1 (5 bases). V lost 8 bases and J 2 bases, leaving 15 bases between the germline ends. Germline-derived CDR1 and CDR2 are SGHTA and FQGNSA. The CDR3 spans 14 residues. In nucleotides, the CDR3 is TGTGCCAGCGCTGCAAGGGGCCGAAACACTGAAGCTTTCTTT. Residues: CASAARGRNTEAFF.

Only one count was recorded for this clone. The chain links TRBV29-1 to TRBJ2-2; possibly TRBD2 for D (5 bases). V was trimmed by 5 bases and J by 0 bases, leaving 10 bases between them. The germline V gene encodes CDR1 SQVTM and CDR2 ANQGSEA. CDR3 length: 14 residues. CDR3 sequence (DNA): TGCAGCGTTATAGCGCAAACGAACACCGGGGAGCTGTTTTTT. It translates to CSVIAQTNTGELFF.

The rearrangement links TRBV10-3 to TRBJ2-1; weak D call: TRBD2 (6 bases). The CDR3 has 13 amino acids. Germline V gives CDR1 ENHRY, CDR2 SYGVKD. Trimming took off 4 bases at V and 9 bases at J, with 13 bases between the two ends. The CDR3 loop reads CAISAVGGGEQFF. CDR3 coding DNA: TGTGCCATCAGTGCCGTTGGGGGAGGTGAGCAGTTCTTC.

This chain links TRBV11-1 with TRBJ2-1, with 8 nucleotides matching TRBD1. The V gene end was trimmed by 2 bases and the J gene end by 13 bases; junction bases not matched to a gene: 4. This CDR3 comprises 12 residues. Germline V gene data show CDR1 as SGHAT and CDR2 as FQDESV (reference sequence). The CDR3 sequence is CASSLSGGDQFF. The CDR3 coding sequence is TGTGCCAGCAGCTTATCAGGGGGCGATCAGTTCTTC.

The chain couples TRBV28 to TRBJ1-4; D remains unclear. The length of the CDR3 is 13 residues. Per germline, CDR1 MDHEN and CDR2 SYDVKM. The germline V and J ends were trimmed by 2 bases and 8 bases, with 9 bases remaining between them. For the CDR3, the DNA is TGTGCCAGCAGTTTAATAAATGAGGAAAAACTGTTTTTT. Translation gives CASSLINEEKLFF.

This sequence joins TRBV5-7 and TRBJ2-7, with 9 positions matching TRBD1. TRBV5-7 has ORF status, its function being uncertain. The CDR3 has 15 residues. The V gene end was trimmed by 6 bases and the J gene end by 0 bases; junction bases not matched to a gene: 7. Here the CDR3 reads CASIFWTGDSYEQYF. The CDR3 DNA is TGTGCCAGCATTTTTTGGACAGGGGACTCCTACGAGCAGTACTTC.

This clone has more than one count but fewer than ten. This sequence joins TRBV29-1 and TRBJ2-7; 9 bases fit TRBD1. CDR3 length: 13 residues. Per germline, CDR1 SQVTM and CDR2 ANQGSEA. Germline trimming cut 7 bases from V and 5 bases from J; bases unmatched to any gene: 9. CDR3 DNA: TGCAGCGCCGGAAGACAGGGGGGAAACGAGCAGTACTTC. This translates into CSAGRQGGNEQYF.